This T cell receptor beta chain was obtained from a study of T-cell memory formation after mild COVID-19. 5'RACE with constant-segment primers yielded barcoded, UMI-tagged TCR alpha and TCR beta cDNA libraries. MiXCR, run by TCRdb on the 5' RACE reads, gives a single entry per CDR3 protein. The table has 500,000 to 650,000 distinct CDR3 sequences, roughly 20% seen once. V was clipped by 4 bases and J by 7 bases, with 14 bases between them. CDR1 is GTSNPN and CDR2 is SVGIG in the germline V gene (reference sequence). The CDR3 is 13 residues long. Sequenced input: PBMCs or a T cell subset sorted from them (not recorded which). The chain recombines TRBV30 with TRBJ1-5; no clear D gene. The TCR comes from an adult woman who had mild COVID-19 (a few samples of this study predate the infection). Cell type and time point are not known. CDR3 loop: CAWNLGKGQPQHF. The CDR3 coding sequence is TGTGCCTGGAACCTGGGCAAGGGACAGCCCCAGCATTTT.